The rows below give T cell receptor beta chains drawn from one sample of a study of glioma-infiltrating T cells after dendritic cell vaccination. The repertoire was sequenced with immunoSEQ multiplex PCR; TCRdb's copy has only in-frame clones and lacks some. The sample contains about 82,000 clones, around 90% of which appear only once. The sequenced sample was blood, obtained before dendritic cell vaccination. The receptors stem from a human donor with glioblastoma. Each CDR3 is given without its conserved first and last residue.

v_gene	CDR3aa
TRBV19	ASSMGQVNAEAF
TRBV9	ASSAGVRDRGSYEQY
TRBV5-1	ASNPAPPSYNEQF
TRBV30	AWSVTGRGHGYT
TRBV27	ASSTGTGVEQY
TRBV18	ASSITEADSEYEQY
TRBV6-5	ASSYSRGRGGELF
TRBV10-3	AIRAGTGDSYEQY
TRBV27	ASRSSYNSPLH
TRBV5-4	ASSPTGLAANTGELF
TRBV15	ATSREGRSYEQY
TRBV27	ASSSLAGSNTEAF
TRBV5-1	ASSLSGDEKLF
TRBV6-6	ASLDSGDEKLF
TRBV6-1	ASSEDGSSYNSPLH
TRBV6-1	ASRGFGSADTQY